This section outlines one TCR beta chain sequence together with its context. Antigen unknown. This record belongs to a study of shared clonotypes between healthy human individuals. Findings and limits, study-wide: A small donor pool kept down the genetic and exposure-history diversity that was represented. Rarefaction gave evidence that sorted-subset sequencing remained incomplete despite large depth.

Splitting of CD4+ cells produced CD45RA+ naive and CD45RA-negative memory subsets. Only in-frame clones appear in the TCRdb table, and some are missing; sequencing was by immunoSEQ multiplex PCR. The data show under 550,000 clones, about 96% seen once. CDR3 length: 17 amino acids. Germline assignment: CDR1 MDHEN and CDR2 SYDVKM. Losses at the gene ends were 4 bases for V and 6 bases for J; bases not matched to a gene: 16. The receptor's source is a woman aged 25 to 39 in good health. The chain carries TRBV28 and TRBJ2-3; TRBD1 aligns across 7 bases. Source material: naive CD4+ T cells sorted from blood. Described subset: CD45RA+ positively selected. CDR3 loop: CASSSDDRVKLRDTQYF. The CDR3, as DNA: TGTGCCAGCAGTTCCGACGACAGGGTGAAACTTCGCGATACGCAGTATTTT.